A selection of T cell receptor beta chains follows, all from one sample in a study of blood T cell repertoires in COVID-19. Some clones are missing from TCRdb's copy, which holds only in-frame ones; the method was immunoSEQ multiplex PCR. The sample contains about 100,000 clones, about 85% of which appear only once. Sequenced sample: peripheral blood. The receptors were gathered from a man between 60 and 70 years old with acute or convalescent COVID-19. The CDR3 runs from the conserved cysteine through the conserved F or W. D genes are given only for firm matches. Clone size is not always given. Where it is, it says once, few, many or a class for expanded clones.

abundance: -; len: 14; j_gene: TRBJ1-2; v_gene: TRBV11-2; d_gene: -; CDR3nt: TGTGCCAGCAGCTTAGTGGGGGCAGGGGATGGCTACACCTTC; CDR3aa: CASSLVGAGDGYTF
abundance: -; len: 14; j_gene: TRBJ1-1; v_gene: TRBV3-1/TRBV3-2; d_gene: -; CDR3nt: TGTGCCAGCAGCCGACTACGGATGAACACTGAAGCTTTCTTT; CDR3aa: CASSRLRMNTEAFF
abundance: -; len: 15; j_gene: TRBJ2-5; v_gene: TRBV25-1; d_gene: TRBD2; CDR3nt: TGTGCCAGCAGTGAAATTCTGCGGGAGCGGGAGACCCAGTACTTC; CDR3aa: CASSEILRERETQYF
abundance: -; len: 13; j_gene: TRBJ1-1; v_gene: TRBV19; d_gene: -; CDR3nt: TGTGCCAGTAACCCGACAGTTAACACTGAAGCTTTCTTT; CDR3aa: CASNPTVNTEAFF
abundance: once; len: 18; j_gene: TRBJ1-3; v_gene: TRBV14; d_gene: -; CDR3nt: TGTGCCAGCAGCCAAGTAAGGGGGTCGGGCGCCTCTGGAAACACCATATATTTT; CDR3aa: CASSQVRGSGASGNTIYF
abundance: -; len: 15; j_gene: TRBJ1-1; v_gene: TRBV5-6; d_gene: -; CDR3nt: TGTGCCAGCAGCTTGGTGCCGGGGGGGAATACTGAAGCTTTCTTT; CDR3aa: CASSLVPGGNTEAFF
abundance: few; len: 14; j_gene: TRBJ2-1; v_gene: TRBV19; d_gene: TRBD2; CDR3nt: TGTGCCAGTAGTGAGCCGGGACTAGCGCGTGAGCAGTTCTTC; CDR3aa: CASSEPGLAREQFF
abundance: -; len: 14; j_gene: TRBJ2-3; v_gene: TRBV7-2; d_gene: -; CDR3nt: TGTGCCAGCAGCCGCACTAGGCAGACAGATACGCAGTATTTT; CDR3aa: CASSRTRQTDTQYF
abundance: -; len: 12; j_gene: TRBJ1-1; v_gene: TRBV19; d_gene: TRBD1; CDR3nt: TGTGCCAGTAGTGAACGGGACAGTCGAGCTTTCTTT; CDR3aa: CASSERDSRAFF
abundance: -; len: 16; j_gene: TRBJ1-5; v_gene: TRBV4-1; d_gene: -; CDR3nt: TGCGCCAGCAGCCCCTGGACATCCAAGAGCAATCAGCCCCAGCATTTT; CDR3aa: CASSPWTSKSNQPQHF
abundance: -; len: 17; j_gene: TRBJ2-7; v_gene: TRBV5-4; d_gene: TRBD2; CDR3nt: TGTGCCAGCAGCTCCCGACGGGCTGCTAGCGGGAGCTACGAGCAGTACTTC; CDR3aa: CASSSRRAASGSYEQYF
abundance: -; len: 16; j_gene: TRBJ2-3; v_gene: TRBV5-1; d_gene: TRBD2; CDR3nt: TGCGCCAGCAGCTTGGGACTAGCGGGGGGAATAGATACGCAGTATTTT; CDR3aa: CASSLGLAGGIDTQYF
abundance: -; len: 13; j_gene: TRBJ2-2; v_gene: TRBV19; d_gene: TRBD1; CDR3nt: TGTGCCAGCAGGACAGGTTCAACTAGGGAGCTGTTTTTT; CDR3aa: CASRTGSTRELFF
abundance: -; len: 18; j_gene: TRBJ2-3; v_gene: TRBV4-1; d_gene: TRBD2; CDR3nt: TGCGCCAGCAGCCACCACGACGGGCTAGCGGGTAGCACAGATACGCAGTATTTT; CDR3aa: CASSHHDGLAGSTDTQYF
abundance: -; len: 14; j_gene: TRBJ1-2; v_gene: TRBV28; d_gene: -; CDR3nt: TGTGCCAGCAGTTTAACGACACCGGGGTATGGCTACACCTTC; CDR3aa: CASSLTTPGYGYTF
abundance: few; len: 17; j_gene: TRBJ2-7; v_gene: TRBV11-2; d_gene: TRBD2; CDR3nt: TGTGCCAGCACCCCAGAGCAGCTTGCGGGAGATTCCTACGAGCAGTACTTC; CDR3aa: CASTPEQLAGDSYEQYF
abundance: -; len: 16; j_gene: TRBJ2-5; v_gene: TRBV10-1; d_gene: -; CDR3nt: TGCGCCAGCAGTGACACTTCGGCAGGGTACCAAGAGACCCAGTACTTC; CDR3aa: CASSDTSAGYQETQYF
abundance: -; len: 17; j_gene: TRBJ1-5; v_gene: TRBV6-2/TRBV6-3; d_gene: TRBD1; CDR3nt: TGTGCCAGCAGTTCCTGGACAGGGGGCGAGGCAAATCAGCCCCAGCATTTT; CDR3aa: CASSSWTGGEANQPQHF
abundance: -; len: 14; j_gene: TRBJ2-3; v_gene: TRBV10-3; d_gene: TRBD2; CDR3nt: TGTGCCATCAGGGGACTAGCGGGGGCAGATACGCAGTATTTT; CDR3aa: CAIRGLAGADTQYF
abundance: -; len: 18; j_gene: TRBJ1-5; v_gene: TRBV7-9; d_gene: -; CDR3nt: TGTGCCAGCAGCTACTACACTCTTGCGGGGAGCAAGGGGGGGACCCAGCATTTT; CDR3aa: CASSYYTLAGSKGGTQHF
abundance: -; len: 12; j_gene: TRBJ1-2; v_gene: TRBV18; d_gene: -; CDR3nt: TGTGCCAGCTCGTTACAGGTCTATGGCTACACCTTC; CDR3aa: CASSLQVYGYTF
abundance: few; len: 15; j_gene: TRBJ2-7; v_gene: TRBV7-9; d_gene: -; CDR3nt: TGTGCCAGCAGCCCTGGGACAAGATTCTCCTACGAGCAGTACTTC; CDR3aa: CASSPGTRFSYEQYF
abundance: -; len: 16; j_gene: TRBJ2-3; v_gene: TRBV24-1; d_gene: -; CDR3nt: TGTGCCACCAGTGACCTTGCCTTCGGAGGTACAGATACGCAGTATTTT; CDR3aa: CATSDLAFGGTDTQYF
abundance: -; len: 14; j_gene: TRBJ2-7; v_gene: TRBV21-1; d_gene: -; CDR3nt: TGTGCCAGCAGCAAACAGGGGTTGCAGTACGAGCAGTACTTC; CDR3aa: CASSKQGLQYEQYF
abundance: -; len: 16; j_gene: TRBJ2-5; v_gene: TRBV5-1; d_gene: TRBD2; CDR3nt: TGCGCCAGCAGCTTGGCCCCCCTAGCGGGAGCAGAGACCCAGTACTTC; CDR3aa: CASSLAPLAGAETQYF
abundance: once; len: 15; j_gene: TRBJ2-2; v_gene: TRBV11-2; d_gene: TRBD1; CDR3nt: TGTGCCAGCAGCATGGGGACAGGGTACACCGGGGAGCTGTTTTTT; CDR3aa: CASSMGTGYTGELFF
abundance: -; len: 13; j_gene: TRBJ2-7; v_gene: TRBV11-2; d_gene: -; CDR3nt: TGTGCCAGCAGCTTAGTTACAGCCTACGAGCAGTACTTC; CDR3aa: CASSLVTAYEQYF
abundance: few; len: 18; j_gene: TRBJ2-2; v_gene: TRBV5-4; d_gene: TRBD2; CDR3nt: TGTGCCAGCAGCCGGGGACTAGCGGGAGGGTCGAACACCGGGGAGCTGTTTTTT; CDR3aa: CASSRGLAGGSNTGELFF